This is a list of T cell receptor beta chains from one sample in a study of shared clonotypes between healthy human individuals. Sequenced by immunoSEQ multiplex PCR; TCRdb stores in-frame clones only, minus some. The profile shows some 2.4 million clones, approximately 93% of them singletons. Sequencing was carried out using naive CD4+ T cells from PBMCs. The receptor set was obtained from a man aged 18 to 35 in good health. Some clones in this sample may be carry-over from other donors' samples. CDR3s include the opening cysteine and the closing phenylalanine or tryptophan. D genes are given only for firm matches. Size is omitted from some rows. Given values are once, few, many or a class for expanded clones.

j_call,v_call,d_call,clone_size,cdr3_nt,cdr3_aa
TRBJ1-5,TRBV2,TRBD1,.,TGTGCCAGCAGAACGCCAGGGGGCGTAGGTCAGCCCCAGCATTTT,CASRTPGGVGQPQHF
TRBJ2-1,TRBV30,TRBD2,.,TGTGCCTGGAGCGGTGTCCGGGACACTTTAATAGCGGGACCCAGGAGGGAGCAGTTCTTC,CAWSGVRDTLIAGPRREQFF
TRBJ2-1,TRBV5-1,.,.,TGCGCCAGCAGCTTGGAAGGACCGATCTCCTACAATGAGCAGTTCTTC,CASSLEGPISYNEQFF
TRBJ1-3,TRBV15,.,.,TGTGCCACCCTCCACCCCAGGGCTGGAAACACCATATATTTT,CATLHPRAGNTIYF
TRBJ2-6,TRBV7-2,TRBD1,.,TGTGCCAGCAGCTCCCTCAGGGACAGCTCTGGGGCCAACGTCCTGACTTTC,CASSSLRDSSGANVLTF
TRBJ2-2,TRBV7-3,.,.,TGTGCCAGCAGCGAAAGCGGGAACACCGGGGAGCTGTTTTTT,CASSESGNTGELFF
TRBJ2-7,TRBV7-2,.,.,TGTGCCAGCAGCGCCCCGGGGGTTCTCTCCTACGAGCAGTACTTC,CASSAPGVLSYEQYF
TRBJ1-2,TRBV28,.,few,TGTGCCAGCAGTTCCTTGGACAGCTATGGCTACACCTTC,CASSSLDSYGYTF
TRBJ1-1,TRBV29-1,.,.,TGCAGCGTTATGCGCAAGGCTAGGAACACTGAAGCTTTCTTT,CSVMRKARNTEAFF
TRBJ1-1,TRBV29-1,.,.,TGCAGCGTTACGGTTCACATGAACACTGAAGCTTTCTTT,CSVTVHMNTEAFF
TRBJ1-1,TRBV28,.,.,.,CASSTSGQGPHTEAFF
TRBJ1-1,TRBV18,.,.,TGTGCCAGCTCACTGGGTACGGGGGGGACGACTGAAGCTTTCTTT,CASSLGTGGTTEAFF
TRBJ1-2,TRBV19,.,few,TGTGCCAGTCGGGACCCCCCCTATGGCTACACCTTC,CASRDPPYGYTF
TRBJ1-1,TRBV5-4,.,.,TGTGCCAGCAGCTTGGGGCGCAGGGGCACTGAAGCTTTCTTT,CASSLGRRGTEAFF
TRBJ1-1,TRBV6-1,.,.,TGTGCCAGCAGGCAAACAGGGTTCGACACTGAAGCTTTCTTT,CASRQTGFDTEAFF
TRBJ2-3,TRBV27,.,.,TGTGCCAGCAGCGAATCAGGGTGGGATACGCAGTATTTT,CASSESGWDTQYF
TRBJ2-5,TRBV18,TRBD1,.,TGTGCCAGCTCACAAAACCGGGACAGCCAAGAGACCCAGTACTTC,CASSQNRDSQETQYF
TRBJ1-1,TRBV4-1,.,.,TGCGCCAGCAGCCCAGGGCGCGACACTGAAGCTTTCTTT,CASSPGRDTEAFF
TRBJ1-2,TRBV4-2,.,.,TGTGCCAGCAGCCAAGAGATCCGGGTAGCGGGGGGCTACACCTTC,CASSQEIRVAGGYTF
TRBJ1-2,TRBV10-3,.,.,TGTGCCATCAGTGAGTCCAAGGACTGGGACTATGGCTACACCTTC,CAISESKDWDYGYTF
TRBJ2-3,TRBV28,TRBD2,.,TGTGCCAGCAGTTTACGGACTAGCGTAAATACGCAGTATTTT,CASSLRTSVNTQYF
TRBJ2-7,TRBV29-1,TRBD2,.,TGCAGCGTGGGGACTAGAAATTCATACGAGCAGTACTTC,CSVGTRNSYEQYF
TRBJ1-2,TRBV27,.,once,TGTGCCAGCTCCCGGCGGGGGGATCGGGGCTACACCTTC,CASSRRGDRGYTF
TRBJ2-7,TRBV7-9,.,.,TGTGCCAGCAGCTTTGGAGTGCATACTTACGAGCAGTACTTC,CASSFGVHTYEQYF
TRBJ2-6,TRBV18,TRBD1,.,TGTGCCAGCTCACCGCAGGGGGCTGGGGCCAACGTCCTGACTTTC,CASSPQGAGANVLTF
TRBJ1-2,TRBV30,.,.,TGTGCCTGGAGAACCGAGAACTATGGCTACACCTTC,CAWRTENYGYTF
TRBJ2-3,TRBV6-6,.,.,TGTGCCTCCAAGCCTAGCGGCACAGATACGCAGTATTTT,CASKPSGTDTQYF
TRBJ2-1,TRBV6-1,.,.,TGTGCCAGCAGTGAAGTCCGGGACTTGAGCTCCTACAATGAGCAGTTCTTC,CASSEVRDLSSYNEQFF
TRBJ1-2,TRBV4-3,TRBD1,.,TGCGCCAGCAGCCATTCACAGGGGGCCTATGGCTACACCTTC,CASSHSQGAYGYTF
TRBJ2-3,TRBV27,.,.,TGTGCCAGCAAAACCCAGGCGGGACCCCTCAGCACGAATACGCAGTATTTT,CASKTQAGPLSTNTQYF
TRBJ2-1,TRBV9,.,.,TGTGCCAGCAGCGTAGCTGGGGCGGGTCACTCCTACAATGAGCAGTTCTTC,CASSVAGAGHSYNEQFF
TRBJ2-1,TRBV7-3,.,.,TGTGCCAGCAGCCCGCCGGGGTACAATGAGCAGTTCTTC,CASSPPGYNEQFF
TRBJ1-3,TRBV18,.,.,TGTGCCAGCTCACCAGGAGGGGCCCGCTCTGGAAACACCATATATTTT,CASSPGGARSGNTIYF
TRBJ2-1,TRBV6-1,TRBD2,.,TGTGCCAGCAGCCCGGTGGCTAGCGGATACAATGAGCAGTTCTTC,CASSPVASGYNEQFF
TRBJ2-5,TRBV29-1,TRBD1,.,TGCAGCGTTCCACAGGGGGATAGGGAGACCCAGTACTTC,CSVPQGDRETQYF
TRBJ2-6,TRBV27,.,.,TGTGCCAGCGGGACACCGGGGGCCAACGTCCTGACTTTC,CASGTPGANVLTF
TRBJ2-5,TRBV5-4,.,.,TGTGCCAGCAGCTCCGGGTGGGAGACCCAGTACTTC,CASSSGWETQYF
TRBJ1-1,TRBV12-5,TRBD1,.,TGTGCTAGTGGTTTGGGGTGGACAGGCGGGAACACTGAAGCTTTCTTT,CASGLGWTGGNTEAFF
TRBJ1-2,TRBV2,.,.,TGTGCCAGCAGGATCGACAATAACTATGGCTACACCTTC,CASRIDNNYGYTF
TRBJ2-3,TRBV2,TRBD2,.,TGTGCCAGCAGACAGACTAGCGGGAGCGCAGATACGCAGTATTTT,CASRQTSGSADTQYF